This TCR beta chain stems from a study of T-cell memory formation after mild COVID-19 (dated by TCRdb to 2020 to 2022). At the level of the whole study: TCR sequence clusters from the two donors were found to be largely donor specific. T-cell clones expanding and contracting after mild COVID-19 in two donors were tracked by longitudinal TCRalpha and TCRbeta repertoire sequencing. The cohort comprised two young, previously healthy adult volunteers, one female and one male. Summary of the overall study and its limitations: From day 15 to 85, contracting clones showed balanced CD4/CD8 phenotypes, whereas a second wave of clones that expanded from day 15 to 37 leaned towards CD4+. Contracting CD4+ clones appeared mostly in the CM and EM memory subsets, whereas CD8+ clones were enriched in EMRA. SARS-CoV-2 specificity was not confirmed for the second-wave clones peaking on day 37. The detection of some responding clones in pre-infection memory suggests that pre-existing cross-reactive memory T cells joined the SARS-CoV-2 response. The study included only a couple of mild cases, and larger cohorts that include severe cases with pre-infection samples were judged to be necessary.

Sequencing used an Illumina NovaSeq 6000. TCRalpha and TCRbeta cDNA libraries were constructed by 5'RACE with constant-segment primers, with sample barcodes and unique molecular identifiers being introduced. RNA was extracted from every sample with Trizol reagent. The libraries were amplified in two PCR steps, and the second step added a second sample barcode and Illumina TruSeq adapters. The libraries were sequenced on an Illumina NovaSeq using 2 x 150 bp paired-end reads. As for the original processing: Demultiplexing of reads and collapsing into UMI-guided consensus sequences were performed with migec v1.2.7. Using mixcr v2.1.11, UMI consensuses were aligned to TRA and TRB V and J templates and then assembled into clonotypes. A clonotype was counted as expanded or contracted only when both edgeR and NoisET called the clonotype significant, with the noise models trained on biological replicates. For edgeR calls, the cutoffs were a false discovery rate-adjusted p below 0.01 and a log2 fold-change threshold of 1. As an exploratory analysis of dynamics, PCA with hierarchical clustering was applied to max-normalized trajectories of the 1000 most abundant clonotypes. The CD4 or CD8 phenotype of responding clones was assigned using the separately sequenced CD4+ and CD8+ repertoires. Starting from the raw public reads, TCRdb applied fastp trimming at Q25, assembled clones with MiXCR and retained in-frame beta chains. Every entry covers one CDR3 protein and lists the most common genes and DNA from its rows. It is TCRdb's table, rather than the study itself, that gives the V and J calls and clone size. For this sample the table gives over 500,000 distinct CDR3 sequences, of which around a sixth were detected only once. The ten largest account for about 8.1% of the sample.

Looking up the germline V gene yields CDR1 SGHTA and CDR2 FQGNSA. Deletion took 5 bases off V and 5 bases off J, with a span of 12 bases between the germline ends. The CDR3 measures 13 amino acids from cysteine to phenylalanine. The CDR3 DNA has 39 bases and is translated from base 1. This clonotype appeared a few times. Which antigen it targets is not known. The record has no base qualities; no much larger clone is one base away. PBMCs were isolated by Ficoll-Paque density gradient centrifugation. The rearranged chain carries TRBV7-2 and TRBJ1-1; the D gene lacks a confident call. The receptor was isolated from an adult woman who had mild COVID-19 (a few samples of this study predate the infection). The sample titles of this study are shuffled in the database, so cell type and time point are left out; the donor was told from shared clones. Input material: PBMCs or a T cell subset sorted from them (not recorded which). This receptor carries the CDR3 CASSPRTVTEAFF. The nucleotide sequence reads TGTGCCAGCAGCCCCCGGACGGTTACTGAAGCTTTCTTT.